The 15 T cell receptor beta chains below all came from one sample that was sequenced in a study of CXCR3-negative and CXCR3-positive naive CD8 T cells. UMI-labeled TRB cDNA libraries were prepared by 5' RACE. TCRdb reprocessed the 5' RACE reads; each CDR3 protein has one entry and no DNA is given. The sample table includes fewer than 90,000 distinct CDR3 sequences. Material: naive CXCR3- CD8+ T cells from blood. The subset denotes: CD45RO-CCR7+CD27+CD95- naive CD8+ T cells lacking CXCR3 (TNR3-). The receptors were sampled from a human donor in good health. Some clones in this sample may be carry-over from other donors' samples.

V gene TRBV7-9 combines with J gene TRBJ1-5; the TCRdb call, TRBD1, lacks DNA for checking. The CDR3 is made up of 13 amino acids. CDR1 SEHNR and CDR2 FQNEAQ come from the germline V gene (reference sequence). The CDR3 here is CASSGGSNQPQHF. Full variable domain (remainder filled in from reference TRBV7-9 and TRBJ1-5): DTGVSQNPRHKITKRGQNVTFRCDPISEHNRLYWYRQTLGQGPEFLTYFQNEAQLEKSRLLSDRFSAERPKGSFSTLEIQRTEQGDSAMYLCASSGGSNQPQHFGDGTRLSIL.

V gene TRBV7-3 combines with J gene TRBJ2-3; TCRdb's assignment of TRBD2 cannot be checked, as there is no DNA. This CDR3 is built from 13 residues. CDR1 and CDR2 (germline): SGHTA, FQGTGA. CDR3 residues: CASSFGGAETQYF.

The rearrangement links TRBV29-1 to TRBJ2-5; with no DNA, the TCRdb D assignment of TRBD2 cannot be verified. CDR3 size: 14 residues. Germline values: CDR1 SQVTM, CDR2 ANQGSEA. CDR3 in amino acids: CSVEEEGIRETQYF.

The chain carries TRBV12-3 or TRBV12-4 and TRBJ2-2; the TCRdb call, TRBD1, lacks DNA for checking. This CDR3 is 14 amino acids long. The CDR3 region is CASRTMGNVRELFF.

The rearrangement uses TRBV9 and TRBJ2-7; TCRdb reports TRBD2, a call that lacks DNA to check it against. Germline-derived CDR1 and CDR2 are SGDLS and YYNGEE. CDR3 length equals 14 residues. CDR3 loop: CASSNGTKTYEQYF. The entire variable domain, with the rest obtained from reference TRBV9 and TRBJ2-7, is as follows: DSGVTQTPKHLITATGQRVTLRCSPRSGDLSVYWYQQSLDQGLQFLIQYYNGEERAKGNILERFSAQQFPDLHSELNLSSLELGDSALYFCASSNGTKTYEQYFGPGTRLTVT.

CDR3: CSARTGSSYEQYF. The V gene is TRBV29-1, the J gene TRBJ2-7; the TCRdb call, TRBD1, lacks DNA for checking. Germline V gene data show CDR1 as SQVTM and CDR2 as ANQGSEA. The CDR3 totals 13 residues.

The chain is built from TRBV12-3 or TRBV12-4 and TRBJ2-2. This CDR3 is built from 11 residues. The CDR3: CASRATGELFF.

This rearrangement joins TRBV6-6 to TRBJ2-1; checking the TCRdb D call of TRBD1 is not possible without DNA. Germline V CDR1 and CDR2: MNHNY, SVGAGI (reference sequence). There are 15 residues in the CDR3. The CDR3 reads CASSMTGARDNEQFF.

The chain carries TRBV2 and TRBJ1-2; the D gene TCRdb calls, TRBD1, cannot be checked with no DNA. The CDR3 has 12 amino acids. Germline assignment: CDR1 SNHLY and CDR2 FYNNEI. CDR3 in amino acids: CASIWGGNGYTF.

V and J are TRBV28 and TRBJ2-2. CDR1 and CDR2 (germline): MDHEN, SYDVKM. This CDR3 comprises 13 residues. CDR3 loop: CASSLWGTGELFF.

The rearrangement joins TRBV3-1 to TRBJ2-3; TCRdb calls TRBD2, which cannot be checked without DNA. From germline, CDR1 is LGHDT and CDR2 YNNKEL (reference sequence). The CDR3 spans 16 residues. CDR3: CASSSGGSMRTDTQYF.

The chain employs TRBV28 and TRBJ2-1. The CDR3 is 13 amino acids. Germline CDR1 and CDR2: MDHEN and SYDVKM. CDR3 loop: CASSFYGVNEQFF.

The gene calls are TRBV7-9 and TRBJ1-1. This CDR3 has 12 amino acids. Germline CDR1 SEHNR, CDR2 FQNEAQ (reference sequence). The chain's CDR3 is CASSSGSTEAFF.

CDR3 loop: CASRDPQGYEQYF. J is TRBJ2-7 and V is TRBV6-2 or TRBV6-3; as DNA is missing, the TRBD1 call by TCRdb cannot be tested. This CDR3 is built from 13 residues. Germline loops: CDR1 MNHEY, CDR2 SVGEGT.

The rearrangement uses TRBV6-5 and TRBJ2-1. This CDR3 has 14 residues. The germline V gene has CDR1 MNHEY and CDR2 SVGAGI. CDR3 amino acids: CASSYFFGDNEQFF.